A selection of T cell receptor beta chains follows, all from one sample in a study of OX40 agonist ivuxolimab in advanced cancers. Sequencing was performed with immunoSEQ multiplex PCR; in TCRdb, only in-frame clones are kept and a portion is missing. The sample consists of 34,000 or so clones, 80% to 95% of them appearing once. Sequences were derived from CD4+ or CD8+ T cells sorted from blood, sampled in a trial of the OX40 agonist ivuxolimab. All receptors derive from an adult with an advanced solid tumor such as melanoma, head and neck, liver or kidney cancer. CDR3s include the opening cysteine and the closing phenylalanine or tryptophan. D genes are given only for firm matches. The listing skips clone size in some rows; elsewhere it reads once, few, many or a size class.

DNA | CDR3 | V | D | size | length | J
TGTGCCAGCAGCTTAGTTAGGTCAGGGGCAAGTGAGCAGTTCTTC | CASSLVRSGASEQFF | TRBV13 | . | . | 15 | TRBJ2-1
TGTGCCAGCAGCCTTGGGGCGAAAGAGACCCAGTACTTC | CASSLGAKETQYF | TRBV7-9 | . | . | 13 | TRBJ2-5
TGTGCCAGCAGCTCCCGTGGTGAAGAGACCCAGTACTTC | CASSSRGEETQYF | TRBV11-3 | . | . | 13 | TRBJ2-5
TGTGCCAGCAGCGTGGGCGGGGGGGCCTCGGAGACCCAGTACTTC | CASSVGGGASETQYF | TRBV9 | TRBD2 | once | 15 | TRBJ2-5
TGTGCCAGCAGTGATTCAGGGACAGGACCTAACAATGAGCAGTTCTTC | CASSDSGTGPNNEQFF | TRBV6-4 | TRBD1 | . | 16 | TRBJ2-1
TGCGCCAGCAGCCTCGATCCCCTACTAGCGGGGAACACCGGGGAGCTGTTTTTT | CASSLDPLLAGNTGELFF | TRBV4-3 | TRBD2 | once | 18 | TRBJ2-2
TGTGCCAGCAGCGCGTGGGACAGGCAGACGGTCGGCTACACCTTC | CASSAWDRQTVGYTF | TRBV5-5 | TRBD1 | . | 15 | TRBJ1-2
TGTGCCAGCAGTGCGGGACAACTGAACACTGAAGCTTTCTTT | CASSAGQLNTEAFF | TRBV25-1 | . | . | 14 | TRBJ1-1
TGTGCCAGCAGCTCGGGGGCCTATCAGCCCCAGCATTTT | CASSSGAYQPQHF | TRBV5-6 | . | . | 13 | TRBJ1-5
TGCGCCAGCAGCCAAGTCGAGGGGCTGTACGAGCAGTACTTC | CASSQVEGLYEQYF | TRBV4-3 | . | . | 14 | TRBJ2-7
TGTGCCAGCAGCTTGGCCACAGGGGTCACTGAAGCTTTCTTT | CASSLATGVTEAFF | TRBV5-6 | TRBD1 | . | 14 | TRBJ1-1
TGTGCCACTGCGGTAACATCGGTCACTGAAGCTTTCTTT | CATAVTSVTEAFF | TRBV19 | . | once | 13 | TRBJ1-1
. | CASSSSTGRVGETQYF | TRBV27 | . | . | 16 | TRBJ2-5
TGTGCCAGCAGCTTCGGGACAGATACGCAGTATTTT | CASSFGTDTQYF | TRBV7-6 | . | . | 12 | TRBJ2-3
TGTGCCAGCAAATCACAGGGGGTTAAAAATTCACCCCTCCACTTT | CASKSQGVKNSPLHF | TRBV21-1 | . | . | 15 | TRBJ1-6
TGTGCCAGCGGGACCTACGAGCAGTACTTC | CASGTYEQYF | TRBV6-1 | . | . | 10 | TRBJ2-7
TGTGCCTGGCCTTTGGGGGACAACACTGAAGCTTTCTTT | CAWPLGDNTEAFF | TRBV30 | . | once | 13 | TRBJ1-1
TGTGCCAGCAGTGAAGCGTGGGGGCGCAGGGAAAAACTGTTTTTT | CASSEAWGRREKLFF | TRBV2 | . | once | 15 | TRBJ1-4
TGTGCCAGCAGCTTGGGCCCACTAGCGACCCTCAGGGATACGCAGTATTTT | CASSLGPLATLRDTQYF | TRBV5-4 | TRBD2 | . | 17 | TRBJ2-3